This passage covers 25 T cell receptor beta chains from one sample sequenced in a study of T cell responses to AZD1222 COVID-19 vaccine. Libraries were prepared by immunoSEQ multiplex PCR; TCRdb keeps only in-frame clonotypes and omits some of them. In the table there are approximately 120,000 clones, approximately 88% of which are singletons. The sample consisted of peripheral blood, taken on day 0 of AZD1222 vaccination. The receptors come from an adult in good health.

The V and J genes are TRBV6-5 and TRBJ1-1, with D possibly matching TRBD1 (5 bases). Germline V gene lookup returns CDR1 MNHEY and CDR2 SVGAGI. The CDR3 sequence is 13 residues long. V dropped 7 bases and J dropped 5 bases, with 14 bases sitting between them. This CDR3 is CASTGGARTEAFF. CDR3 nucleotides: TGTGCCAGCACCGGCGGGGCTAGGACTGAAGCTTTCTTT.

The genes are TRBV18 and TRBJ1-1, with 11 bases that match TRBD1. This CDR3 has 14 amino acids. V dropped 1 base and J dropped 11; count of bases not matched to a gene: 6. In germline, CDR1 is KGHSH, CDR2 LQKENI. The DNA of the CDR3 is TGTGCCAGCTCACCACTCAGGGACAGGGGGGACGCTTTCTTT. It codes for CASSPLRDRGDAFF.

The chain's CDR3 is CASSFGLGKAYEQYF. The CDR3, as DNA: TGCGCCAGCAGCTTTGGACTAGGGAAAGCCTACGAGCAGTACTTC. The chain employs TRBV5-1 and TRBJ2-7, with TRBD2 identical over 7 bases. J gave up 2 bases and V 2 bases, and 7 bases lay outside the gene matches. This CDR3 spans 15 amino acids. Germline V gene data show CDR1 as SGHRS and CDR2 as YFSETQ. Complete variable domain (other parts from reference TRBV5-1 and TRBJ2-7): KAGVTQTPRYLIKTRGQQVTLSCSPISGHRSVSWYQQTPGQGLQFLFEYFSETQRNKGNFPGRFSGRQFSNSRSEMNVSTLELGDSALYLCASSFGLGKAYEQYFGPGTRLTVT.

The chain uses TRBV18 and TRBJ2-2, with 7 bases aligning to TRBD2. V shed 3 bases and J 7 bases; nucleotides not matched to a gene: 14. Germline loops: CDR1 KGHSH, CDR2 LQKENI. The CDR3 extends over 17 amino acids. CDR3 residues: CASSPFLRAGYDGELFF. Here the CDR3 DNA reads TGTGCCAGCTCACCCTTCCTAAGAGCGGGATACGACGGGGAGCTGTTTTTT.

This clone was observed a few times. The chain carries TRBV12-3 or TRBV12-4 and TRBJ1-3; 10 bases fit TRBD1. V trimming: 8 bases; J trimming: 2 bases; junction bases outside the gene matches: 0. CDR3 size: 13 residues. The CDR3 DNA follows: TGTGCCAGCGGGACAGGGGCTGGAAACACCATATATTTT. Translation gives CASGTGAGNTIYF.

V usage is TRBV29-1 and J usage is TRBJ2-6; no reliable D call. CDR1 SQVTM and CDR2 ANQGSEA come from the germline V gene. V lost 0 bases to trimming and J lost 4 bases, with 4 bases between them. This CDR3 comprises 13 residues. CDR3 loop: CSVEDSGANVLTF. The DNA for the CDR3 is TGCAGCGTTGAAGACTCGGGGGCCAACGTCCTGACTTTC.

The chain recombines TRBV7-6 with TRBJ2-5; tentatively, D is TRBD2 (6 bases). The CDR3 is made up of 14 amino acids. CDR1 SGHVS and CDR2 FNYEAQ come from the germline V gene. Trimming took 4 bases from V and 2 from J, leaving 11 bases between them. The chain's CDR3 is CASSWRGIQETQYF. Here the CDR3 DNA reads TGTGCCAGCAGCTGGCGGGGTATTCAAGAGACCCAGTACTTC.

This chain uses TRBV28 with TRBJ1-5; a weak D match, TRBD1 (5 bases). The CDR3 is made up of 15 amino acids. Germline CDR1 MDHEN, CDR2 SYDVKM. Trimming removed 3 bases from V and 4 bases from J, with 13 bases in between. CDR3 sequence reads: CASSFSGLENQPQHF. In DNA, the CDR3 is TGTGCCAGCAGTTTTTCAGGGTTGGAAAATCAGCCCCAGCATTTT.

This clone was counted ten times or more. The V gene is TRBV19, the J gene TRBJ1-4, with D possibly being TRBD1 (5 bases). Germline V CDR1 and CDR2: LNHDA, SQIVND (reference sequence). CDR3 length: 16 residues. V was clipped by 6 bases and J by 0 bases, with 14 bases between them. CDR3 in amino acids: CASSKTAEATNEKLFF. The CDR3 coding sequence is TGTGCCAGTAGCAAGACAGCAGAGGCAACTAATGAAAAACTGTTTTTT.

The J gene is TRBJ1-4, the V gene TRBV28; D is perhaps TRBD1 (5 bases). Per germline, CDR1 MDHEN and CDR2 SYDVKM. The CDR3 is 13 residues long. The V gene lost 3 bases and the J gene lost 8 bases, with 10 bases spanning the gap. The CDR3 bases are TGTGCCAGCAGTTTTAGGGGTTGGGAAAAACTGTTTTTT. Amino acids: CASSFRGWEKLFF.

The rearrangement links TRBV5-4 to TRBJ1-1; no definite D call. V shed 0 bases and J shed 5 bases, with 11 bases lying between them. In germline, CDR1 is SGHNT, CDR2 YYREEE (reference sequence). This CDR3 is built from 14 residues. Written as DNA, the CDR3 is TGTGCCAGCAGCTTGGCCTCTGGGAGGACTGAAGCTTTCTTT. The encoded protein is CASSLASGRTEAFF.

This clone was seen just once. The rearrangement joins TRBV7-9 to TRBJ2-3; D tentatively reads TRBD1 or TRBD2 (5 bases each). V was clipped by 5 bases and J by 0 bases, with 9 bases between them. Germline V gene sequence: CDR1 SEHNR, CDR2 FQNEAQ (reference sequence). CDR3 length equals 14 residues. In nucleotides, the CDR3 is TGTGCCAGCAGCCGGGACGTAAGCACAGATACGCAGTATTTT. The encoded protein is CASSRDVSTDTQYF.

This chain joins TRBV19 and TRBJ2-1; D is unclear. Germline V gives CDR1 LNHDA, CDR2 SQIVND (reference sequence). The CDR3 runs to 14 residues. Trimming took 3 bases from V and 3 from J, leaving 9 bases between them. This CDR3 reads CASSMIGLYNEQFF. In DNA form, the CDR3 reads TGTGCCAGTAGTATGATAGGGCTCTACAATGAGCAGTTCTTC.

The chain carries TRBV9 and TRBJ2-2, with D possibly TRBD2 on 5 matching bases. The CDR3 has 16 residues. V was trimmed by 1 base and J by 4 bases, leaving 14 bases between them. Germline CDR1 reads SGDLS; CDR2 reads YYNGEE. CDR3 in amino acids: CASSVNGRAPTGELFF. The CDR3 DNA reads as TGTGCCAGCAGCGTAAATGGGCGGGCGCCCACCGGGGAGCTGTTTTTT. The full variable domain, rest sourced from reference TRBV9 and TRBJ2-2, is DSGVTQTPKHLITATGQRVTLRCSPRSGDLSVYWYQQSLDQGLQFLIQYYNGEERAKGNILERFSAQQFPDLHSELNLSSLELGDSALYFCASSVNGRAPTGELFFGEGSRLTVL.

The gene calls are TRBV7-8 and TRBJ1-2; 12 nucleotides match TRBD1. CDR3 length: 15 residues. In germline, CDR1 is SGHVS, CDR2 FQNEAQ. The V gene end was trimmed by 5 bases and the J gene end by 8 bases; junction bases not matched to a gene: 9. The CDR3 DNA sequence: TGTGCCAGCAGCCGATGGGACAGGGGGCGTCCCGGCTACACCTTC. Protein: CASSRWDRGRPGYTF.

Only one count was recorded for this clone. The chain employs TRBV19 and TRBJ1-4; D unclear. Looked up from germline, CDR1 is LNHDA and CDR2 is SQIVND (reference sequence). Trimming shortened V by 3 bases and J by 13 bases, and 15 bases separated the two germline ends. The CDR3 runs 13 residues. This CDR3 reads CASSIQVGPGLFF. CDR3 nucleotides: TGTGCCAGTAGTATTCAGGTCGGACCGGGACTGTTTTTT.

This chain uses TRBV7-9 with TRBJ1-2; the D is unclear. V was pared by 2 bases and J by 8 bases, with 15 bases between. Germline V gene data show CDR1 as SEHNR and CDR2 as FQNEAQ (reference sequence). The CDR3 covers 14 residues. The CDR3, as DNA: TGTGCCAGCAGCTTACTATTGGTGGCTTCGGGCTACACCTTC. Its translation: CASSLLLVASGYTF.

The CDR3 loop reads CASSPDRGDQPQHF. The CDR3 bases are TGTGCCAGCTCACCGGACAGGGGGGATCAGCCCCAGCATTTT. The chain joins TRBV18 to TRBJ1-5, with TRBD1 matching over 10 bases. The V gene end was trimmed by 3 bases and the J gene end by 5 bases; junction bases not matched to a gene: 1. The V gene's germline CDR1 is KGHSH and CDR2 LQKENI. The CDR3 consists of 14 residues.

The chain has TRBV9 and TRBJ1-6; D not resolved. The CDR3 totals 13 residues. Trimming removed 3 bases at V and 10 bases at J, with 11 bases between. Germline loops: CDR1 SGDLS, CDR2 YYNGEE. The CDR3 here is CASSGLVNSPLHF. DNA for the CDR3: TGTGCCAGCAGCGGACTAGTGAACTCACCCCTCCACTTT. The whole variable domain, filled in from reference TRBV9 and TRBJ1-6, reads DSGVTQTPKHLITATGQRVTLRCSPRSGDLSVYWYQQSLDQGLQFLIQYYNGEERAKGNILERFSAQQFPDLHSELNLSSLELGDSALYFCASSGLVNSPLHFGNGTRLTVT.

The chain couples TRBV5-1 to TRBJ2-3, with 8 bases that match TRBD2. Trimming cost V 7 bases and J 2 bases; bases outside gene matches: 9. CDR1 is SGHRS and CDR2 is YFSETQ in the germline V gene. The length of the CDR3 is 15 residues. The CDR3 loop is CASGELAGNTDTQYF. CDR3 nucleotides: TGCGCCAGCGGCGAGCTAGCGGGCAACACAGATACGCAGTATTTT. Full variable domain (missing parts from reference TRBV5-1 and TRBJ2-3): KAGVTQTPRYLIKTRGQQVTLSCSPISGHRSVSWYQQTPGQGLQFLFEYFSETQRNKGNFPGRFSGRQFSNSRSEMNVSTLELGDSALYLCASGELAGNTDTQYFGPGTRLTVL.

The chain employs TRBV10-3 and TRBJ1-5; D gene uncertain. Trimming took off 6 bases at V and 0 bases at J, with 6 bases between the two ends. CDR3 length: 13 amino acids. The germline V gene has CDR1 ENHRY and CDR2 SYGVKD. The CDR3 spells CAISNYSNQPQHF. In nucleotides, the CDR3 is TGTGCCATCAGCAATTATAGCAATCAGCCCCAGCATTTT.

The chain joins TRBV28 to TRBJ1-2, with 9 bases matching TRBD1. The CDR3 is 15 amino acids. V lost 5 bases to trimming and J lost 8 bases; unmatched junction nucleotides: 12. Per germline, CDR1 MDHEN and CDR2 SYDVKM. The CDR3 DNA reads TGTGCCAGCAGTCCCCCCCCGACAGGGGGGCAGGGCTACACCTTC. Protein: CASSPPPTGGQGYTF.

V gene TRBV9 combines with J gene TRBJ1-5; D may be TRBD1 (6 bases). V lost 2 bases and J 6 bases, leaving 12 bases between the germline ends. The CDR3 consists of 14 residues. CDR1 and CDR2 (germline): SGDLS, YYNGEE. The CDR3 sequence is CASSVGQSGQPQHF. As DNA, the CDR3 is TGTGCCAGCAGCGTCGGACAGTCGGGTCAGCCCCAGCATTTT. The whole variable domain, remainder taken from reference TRBV9 and TRBJ1-5, is DSGVTQTPKHLITATGQRVTLRCSPRSGDLSVYWYQQSLDQGLQFLIQYYNGEERAKGNILERFSAQQFPDLHSELNLSSLELGDSALYFCASSVGQSGQPQHFGDGTRLSIL.

This chain uses TRBV19 with TRBJ1-4, with a tentative D call TRBD1 (6 bases). The ends were cut back, 8 bases at V and 5 bases at J, with 12 bases in the middle. CDR3 length equals 13 residues. The V gene's germline CDR1 is LNHDA and CDR2 SQIVND (reference sequence). The CDR3 DNA sequence: TGTGCCAGTTGTGGACAGTCGAATGAAAAACTGTTTTTT. Amino acids: CASCGQSNEKLFF.

The V and J genes are TRBV19 and TRBJ1-5, with D possibly matching TRBD1 (5 bases). Per the germline V gene, CDR1 is LNHDA and CDR2 is SQIVND (reference sequence). V was cut by 5 bases and J by 0 bases, with 14 bases left in between. This CDR3 is built from 16 residues. This chain's CDR3 is CASSSPPGNSNQPQHF. The CDR3 DNA reads as TGTGCCAGTAGTTCTCCCCCAGGGAATAGCAATCAGCCCCAGCATTTT.